The next 25 T cell receptor beta chains were all read from a single sample in a study of blood T cell repertoires in COVID-19. Produced via immunoSEQ multiplex PCR; TCRdb's table is partial and in-frame only. The sample lists just under 350,000 clones; approximately 87% were seen once. Sequenced input: peripheral blood. These receptors were taken from a woman aged 45-65 years with COVID-19, enrolled during active disease.

This rearrangement joins TRBV28 to TRBJ2-7; 14 nucleotides line up with TRBD2. V trimming: 6 bases; J trimming: 4 bases; junction bases outside the gene matches: 5. Germline V gene data show CDR1 as MDHEN and CDR2 as SYDVKM. The CDR3 is 15 residues long. CDR3 in DNA: TGTGCCAGCAGCCGGCGACTAGCGGGAGGGTACGAGCAGTACTTC. Its protein is CASSRRLAGGYEQYF.

The gene calls are TRBV19 and TRBJ1-2; D not resolved. Germline V CDR1 and CDR2: LNHDA, SQIVND (reference sequence). The CDR3 covers 14 residues. V was cut by 4 bases and J by 2 bases, with 11 bases left in between. Here the CDR3 reads CASSTRDTNYGYTF. The CDR3 DNA sequence: TGTGCCAGTAGTACCCGCGACACAAACTATGGCTACACCTTC. The full variable domain, its missing parts supplied by reference TRBV19 and TRBJ1-2, is DGGITQSPKYLFRKEGQNVTLSCEQNLNHDAMYWYRQDPGQGLRLIYYSQIVNDFQKGDIAEGYSVSREKKESFPLTVTSAQKNPTAFYLCASSTRDTNYGYTFGSGTRLTVV.

The chain has TRBV2 and TRBJ2-2; no definite D call. V was pared by 5 bases and J by 4 bases, with 17 bases between. CDR3 size: 16 residues. Per the germline V gene, CDR1 is SNHLY and CDR2 is FYNNEI. CDR3 protein: CASSSFEVRFTGELFF. The CDR3 coding sequence is TGTGCCAGCAGTTCTTTTGAGGTGCGCTTCACCGGGGAGCTGTTTTTT. The full variable domain, rest sourced from reference TRBV2 and TRBJ2-2, is EPEVTQTPSHQVTQMGQEVILRCVPISNHLYFYWYRQILGQKVEFLVSFYNNEISEKSEIFDDQFSVERPDGSNFTLKIRSTKLEDSAMYFCASSSFEVRFTGELFFGEGSRLTVL.

The CDR3 region has the DNA TGTGCCAGCAGCTTAGGTAGCGGCCAAGAGACCCAGTACTTC. Translation: CASSLGSGQETQYF. J is TRBJ2-5 and V is TRBV11-2; possibly TRBD2 for D (6 bases). V was cut by 1 base and J by 1 base, with 7 bases left in between. This CDR3 is 14 amino acids long. Germline values: CDR1 SGHAT, CDR2 FQNNGV.

The V gene is TRBV7-9, the J gene TRBJ2-7; D gene unclear. Germline values: CDR1 SEHNR, CDR2 FQNEAQ (reference sequence). V dropped 5 bases and J dropped 0 bases, with 5 bases sitting between them. This CDR3 has 12 residues. CDR3 residues: CASSLPSYEQYF. In DNA form, the CDR3 reads TGTGCCAGCAGCCTACCCTCCTACGAGCAGTACTTC.

The rearrangement joins TRBV9 to TRBJ2-7; 7 bases agree with TRBD1. Germline V gene sequence: CDR1 SGDLS, CDR2 YYNGEE. The ends lost 3 bases at V and 5 bases at J; junction bases unmatched: 14. There are 16 residues in the CDR3. The CDR3 DNA follows: TGTGCCAGCAGCGAACACGGGACAGCTTTAAGCGACGAGCAGTACTTC. Protein: CASSEHGTALSDEQYF.

This clone was seen once. The genes are TRBV7-9 and TRBJ2-7, with a tentative D call TRBD1 (5 bases). The CDR3 length is 14 residues. The V and J ends lost 0 bases and 3 bases respectively, with 9 bases between them. CDR1 is SEHNR and CDR2 is FQNEAQ in the germline V gene (reference sequence). The CDR3 nucleotides are TGTGCCAGCAGCTTAGCGGCAGGGCGCTACGAGCAGTACTTC. Protein product: CASSLAAGRYEQYF.

This clone has only one observation. The chain carries TRBV5-4 and TRBJ2-5; 8 nucleotides agree with TRBD2. The CDR3 spans 15 residues. V lost 4 bases, J lost 2 bases, and 7 bases stayed unmatched. Germline CDR1 is SGHNT and CDR2 is YYREEE (reference sequence). This CDR3 is CASSLPGTSQETQYF. The CDR3 nucleotides are TGTGCCAGCAGCCTACCTGGGACTAGTCAAGAGACCCAGTACTTC.

The chain recombines TRBV5-5 with TRBJ1-6; 9 bases line up with TRBD1. From germline, CDR1 is SGHKS and CDR2 YYEKEE (reference sequence). CDR3 length equals 15 residues. V lost 2 bases, J lost 6 bases, and 3 bases stayed unmatched. CDR3 sequence: CASSFSDRGNSPLHF. The CDR3 DNA follows: TGTGCCAGCAGCTTTTCGGACAGGGGTAATTCACCCCTCCACTTT.

The chain links TRBV18 to TRBJ1-1; D is undetermined. The V end lost 5 bases, the J end lost 0 bases, and 13 bases lay between the germline ends. Germline V gene sequence: CDR1 KGHSH, CDR2 LQKENI. The CDR3 is made up of 15 amino acids. This CDR3 is CASSTYRELNTEAFF. CDR3 DNA sequence: TGTGCCAGCTCAACCTATAGGGAGCTGAACACTGAAGCTTTCTTT.

The CDR3 coding sequence is TGTGCCAGCAGCCTAACAACAGGGAGGGATTCACCCCTCCACTTT. It encodes CASSLTTGRDSPLHF. The rearrangement links TRBV3-1 (or the pseudogene TRBV3-2) to TRBJ1-6; weak D call: TRBD1 (6 bases). V shed 4 bases and J shed 8 bases, with 15 bases lying between them. The CDR3 totals 15 residues. Germline loops: CDR1 LGHDT, CDR2 YNNKEL (reference sequence).

The chain recombines TRBV2 with TRBJ2-2; 7 nucleotides match TRBD1. J gave up 3 bases and V 6 bases, and 4 bases lay outside the gene matches. The CDR3 is 14 amino acids. Germline loops: CDR1 SNHLY, CDR2 FYNNEI. This CDR3 reads CASSRTGDTGELFF. DNA of the CDR3: TGTGCCAGCAGCCGTACAGGGGACACCGGGGAGCTGTTTTTT. The complete variable domain, with remaining parts taken from reference TRBV2 and TRBJ2-2, reads EPEVTQTPSHQVTQMGQEVILRCVPISNHLYFYWYRQILGQKVEFLVSFYNNEISEKSEIFDDQFSVERPDGSNFTLKIRSTKLEDSAMYFCASSRTGDTGELFFGEGSRLTVL.

The rearrangement joins TRBV3-1 (or the pseudogene TRBV3-2) to TRBJ2-1; 10 nucleotides line up with TRBD2. The germline V gene encodes CDR1 LGHDT and CDR2 YNNKEL (reference sequence). CDR3 length: 17 amino acids. J was trimmed by 7 bases and V by 6 bases; bases with no gene match: 15. The CDR3 nucleotides are TGTGCCAGCAGGGAGCGGGAGGGCCTAATGTCAGGGAATGAGCAGTTCTTC. This sequence encodes CASREREGLMSGNEQFF.

This clone was observed once. V is TRBV15 and J is TRBJ2-7; 11 positions agree with TRBD2. Germline lookup yields CDR1 LNHNV and CDR2 YYDKDF (reference sequence). J gave up 4 bases and V 1 base, and 6 bases lay outside the gene matches. The CDR3 contains 16 residues. The CDR3 region has the DNA TGTGCCACCAGCAGAGCGACTAGCGGGGCCACTTACGAGCAGTACTTC. This codes for CATSRATSGATYEQYF. The variable domain in full, completed from reference TRBV15 and TRBJ2-7, reads DAMVIQNPRYQVTQFGKPVTLSCSQTLNHNVMYWYQQKSSQAPKLLFHYYDKDFNNEADTPDNFQSRRPNTSFCFLDIRSPGLGDTAMYLCATSRATSGATYEQYFGPGTRLTVT.

V is TRBV18 and J is TRBJ2-1; D is perhaps TRBD1 (6 bases). This CDR3 contains 14 residues. V was pared by 8 bases and J by 0 bases, with 11 bases between. CDR1 KGHSH and CDR2 LQKENI come from the germline V gene. CDR3 coding DNA: TGTGCCAGCAACCAAGGGGGCTCCTACAATGAGCAGTTCTTC. Its protein product is CASNQGGSYNEQFF.

The V and J genes are TRBV6-5 and TRBJ2-3, with 7 positions matching TRBD1. Germline CDR1 MNHEY, CDR2 SVGAGI. The CDR3 is 15 amino acids. The ends lost 6 bases at V and 0 bases at J; junction bases unmatched: 6. The CDR3 DNA reads TGTGCCAGCAGAAGACAGGGATCTAGCACAGATACGCAGTATTTT. Translation gives CASRRQGSSTDTQYF.

This clone has just one count. This sequence joins TRBV5-1 and TRBJ2-7; TRBD2 might be the D (6 bases). Germline CDR1 reads SGHRS; CDR2 reads YFSETQ. V gave up 0 bases and J gave up 4 bases, with 11 bases separating them. The CDR3 contains 14 residues. The CDR3 loop is CASSLDSSAYEQYF. The CDR3 coding sequence is TGCGCCAGCAGCTTGGATTCTAGCGCGTACGAGCAGTACTTC.

This rearrangement joins TRBV3-1 (or the pseudogene TRBV3-2) to TRBJ1-6; the D gene is possibly TRBD1 (5 bases). Between the trimmed V and J ends, which lost 7 bases and 4 bases, there was a span of 11 bases. Germline V gene data show CDR1 as LGHDT and CDR2 as YNNKEL (reference sequence). The CDR3 sequence is 14 residues long. The CDR3 region has the DNA TGTGCCAGCAAGAGACAGTATTATAATTCACCCCTCCACTTT. Its protein is CASKRQYYNSPLHF.

This clone has just a few counts. The chain uses TRBV9 and TRBJ1-4; D not certain. Deletions cut 2 bases from V and 3 bases from J, with 11 bases between. CDR3 length equals 15 residues. Germline V gene sequence: CDR1 SGDLS, CDR2 YYNGEE. DNA of the CDR3: TGTGCCAGCAGCGTCGGGGAGGTAGCTAATGAAAAACTGTTTTTT. It codes for CASSVGEVANEKLFF. Looking up the rest from reference TRBV9 and TRBJ1-4 gives the full variable domain: DSGVTQTPKHLITATGQRVTLRCSPRSGDLSVYWYQQSLDQGLQFLIQYYNGEERAKGNILERFSAQQFPDLHSELNLSSLELGDSALYFCASSVGEVANEKLFFGSGTQLSVL.

The chain uses TRBV5-1 and TRBJ2-2; the match to TRBD2 covers 7 bases. V dropped 2 bases and J dropped 7; count of bases not matched to a gene: 5. The length of the CDR3 is 14 residues. Germline V CDR1 and CDR2: SGHRS, YFSETQ. Here the CDR3 reads CASSLAGKGGELFF. Written as DNA, the CDR3 is TGCGCCAGCAGCTTAGCGGGAAAGGGCGGGGAGCTGTTTTTT.

CDR3 sequence (DNA): TGTGCCAGTACAGGGCCTGTATCCTACGAGCAGTACTTC. It yields the protein CASTGPVSYEQYF. The chain carries TRBV6-5 and TRBJ2-7, with a possible D match to TRBD1 (6 bases). CDR3 length: 13 residues. V was pared by 9 bases and J by 1 base, with 13 bases between. Germline lookup yields CDR1 MNHEY and CDR2 SVGAGI.

A few counts support this clone. The chain combines TRBV28 with TRBJ2-2; D uncertain. This CDR3 has 14 amino acids. Germline CDR1 reads MDHEN; CDR2 reads SYDVKM. Trimming removed 5 bases at V and 7 bases at J, with 14 bases between. In DNA form, the CDR3 reads TGTGCCAGCAGTCTAGTAAAACCCTTCGGGGAGCTGTTTTTT. It is translated as CASSLVKPFGELFF.

This chain joins TRBV9 and TRBJ2-2; 8 positions match TRBD2. V lost 1 base to trimming and J lost 2 bases; unmatched junction nucleotides: 7. CDR3 length: 17 residues. CDR1 and CDR2 (germline): SGDLS, YYNGEE. The CDR3 reads CASSVSSGSLNTGELFF. The CDR3 DNA follows: TGTGCCAGCAGCGTATCAAGCGGGAGCCTCAACACCGGGGAGCTGTTTTTT.

This chain connects TRBV18 to TRBJ1-2; D remains unclear. Trimming pared 3 bases from V and 2 bases from J, leaving 10 bases between. CDR1 is KGHSH and CDR2 is LQKENI in the germline V gene. The CDR3 totals 14 residues. The CDR3 reads CASSPALENYGYTF. CDR3 nucleotide sequence: TGTGCCAGCTCACCCGCATTAGAAAACTATGGCTACACCTTC.

J is TRBJ1-1 and V is TRBV30, with D unresolved. There are 14 residues in the CDR3. The ends were cut back, 2 bases at V and 5 bases at J, with 15 bases in the middle. In germline, CDR1 is GTSNPN, CDR2 SVGIG (reference sequence). The CDR3 loop reads CAWSSPPGWTEAFF. CDR3 nucleotide sequence: TGTGCCTGGAGTTCTCCCCCAGGTTGGACTGAAGCTTTCTTT.